Below are 18 T cell receptor beta chains sequenced from a single sample in a study of PD-L1 blockade in urothelial cancer. Only in-frame clones appear in the TCRdb table, and some are missing; sequencing was by immunoSEQ multiplex PCR. Found here are about 100,000 clones, approximately 91% of them singletons; the top ten hold 0.85% to 1%. Sequenced here: PBMCs, sampled around atezolizumab (anti-PD-L1) treatment. The receptor source for this set is an elderly woman with urothelial cancer.

This sequence joins TRBV7-3 and TRBJ2-2, with TRBD1 as a possible D gene (5 bases). The V and J ends lost 10 bases and 3 bases respectively, with 15 bases between them. CDR3 length equals 14 residues. Germline CDR1 SGHTA, CDR2 FQGTGA. CDR3 nucleotides: TGTGCCATCCAACGGCGGACATACACCGGGGAGCTGTTTTTT. Translation: CAIQRRTYTGELFF.

J is TRBJ1-2 and V is TRBV12-5, with 7 bases that match TRBD1. V trimming: 4 bases; J trimming: 8 bases; junction bases outside the gene matches: 13. Germline loops: CDR1 LGHNT, CDR2 FRNRAP. CDR3 length equals 15 residues. Written as DNA, the CDR3 is TGTGCTAGTGGTTCACTTTTGACAGGGCCGAGGGGCTACACCTTC. Its protein is CASGSLLTGPRGYTF.

V is TRBV7-3 and J is TRBJ2-2; perhaps TRBD2 as D (5 bases). This CDR3 has 16 residues. In germline, CDR1 is SGHTA, CDR2 FQGTGA. V lost 5 bases and J lost 1, with 14 bases in between. CDR3 in DNA: TGTGCCAGCAGCGCACCAACCACTAGGAACACCGGGGAGCTGTTTTTT. Translation gives CASSAPTTRNTGELFF.

The chain joins TRBV28 to TRBJ1-2, with D perhaps TRBD1 (5 bases). CDR1 and CDR2 (germline): MDHEN, SYDVKM. Trimming removed 3 bases at V and 8 bases at J, with 16 bases between. CDR3 length equals 14 residues. The CDR3 coding sequence is TGTGCCAGCAGTTTTAGGGCAGGGCTATCCGGCTACACCTTC. This translates into CASSFRAGLSGYTF.

The V gene is TRBV14, the J gene TRBJ2-7; 14 nucleotides line up with TRBD2. Trimming removed 2 bases from V and 4 bases from J; junction bases left unmatched: 7. Per germline, CDR1 SGHDN and CDR2 FVKESK. The CDR3 contains 17 residues. CDR3 protein: CASSQRLAGGRLYEQYF. CDR3 nucleotides: TGTGCCAGCAGCCAAAGACTAGCGGGAGGGAGACTGTACGAGCAGTACTTC.

A single count supports this clone. The chain couples TRBV7-3 to TRBJ2-2; 10 bases match TRBD1. V was clipped by 4 bases and J by 6 bases; unmatched bases: 2. Germline assignment: CDR1 SGHTA and CDR2 FQGTGA. This CDR3 comprises 14 residues. CDR3 in amino acids: CASSSGTGAGELFF. CDR3 DNA: TGTGCCAGCAGCTCCGGGACAGGGGCCGGGGAGCTGTTTTTT.

V is TRBV30 and J is TRBJ1-1, with TRBD1 as a possible D gene (6 bases). This CDR3 is built from 15 residues. V shed 3 bases and J shed 0 bases, with 14 bases lying between them. The germline V gene encodes CDR1 GTSNPN and CDR2 SVGIG (reference sequence). DNA of the CDR3: TGTGCCTGGAGGCTCCCTGGGGGCTTGAACACTGAAGCTTTCTTT. Encoded protein: CAWRLPGGLNTEAFF.

The chain links TRBV5-1 to TRBJ2-3; 9 nucleotides align to TRBD2. CDR3 length equals 16 residues. Looked up from germline, CDR1 is SGHRS and CDR2 is YFSETQ. After removal of 0 bases from V and 1 base from J, the junction contained 3 bases not matched to a gene. CDR3 sequence (DNA): TGCGCCAGCAGCTTGGCCCCTAGCGGGGGCACAGATACGCAGTATTTT. Residues: CASSLAPSGGTDTQYF.

The chain is built from TRBV28 and TRBJ1-5; perhaps TRBD1 as D (6 bases). The V gene lost 6 bases and the J gene lost 2 bases, with 14 bases spanning the gap. Germline V gene sequence: CDR1 MDHEN, CDR2 SYDVKM. The CDR3 runs to 15 residues. In nucleotides, the CDR3 is TGTGCCAGCAGAATGGGGGCCGGGGGCAATCAGCCCCAGCATTTT. It codes for CASRMGAGGNQPQHF.

The CDR3 reads CASSQNSGARLNEQFF. CDR3 coding DNA: TGTGCCAGCAGCCAAAACTCGGGAGCTCGGCTCAATGAGCAGTTCTTC. This chain joins TRBV7-3 and TRBJ2-1; D may be TRBD2 (6 bases). There are 16 residues in the CDR3. V was trimmed by 5 bases and J by 6 bases, leaving 20 bases between them. The V gene's germline CDR1 is SGHTA and CDR2 FQGTGA.

The chain is built from TRBV27 and TRBJ2-3, with TRBD2 matching over 7 bases. CDR1 MNHEY and CDR2 SMNVEV come from the germline V gene (reference sequence). This CDR3 is built from 14 residues. Trimming removed 6 bases from V and 4 bases from J; junction bases left unmatched: 7. CDR3 in DNA: TGTGCCAGCAGCCCCAGCGGGAAACCAGATACGCAGTATTTT. The encoded protein is CASSPSGKPDTQYF.

The chain has TRBV10-2 and TRBJ2-1; 7 bases are a match to TRBD2. CDR1 and CDR2 from the germline V gene are WSHSY and SAAADI. This CDR3 contains 13 residues. V dropped 0 bases and J dropped 13; count of bases not matched to a gene: 6. The CDR3 protein is CASSESSGTNQFF. DNA of the CDR3: TGCGCCAGCAGTGAGTCGAGCGGGACTAATCAGTTCTTC.

V is TRBV5-1 and J is TRBJ1-2; 9 positions agree with TRBD1. The CDR3 is 16 amino acids. Germline V lookup: CDR1 SGHRS, CDR2 YFSETQ. V lost 3 bases to trimming and J lost 8 bases; unmatched junction nucleotides: 14. CDR3 residues: CASSSHSPGTGSGYTF. The CDR3 DNA reads TGCGCCAGCAGCTCCCACTCACCCGGGACAGGGAGCGGCTACACCTTC.

The chain links TRBV7-3 to TRBJ2-7; 7 nucleotides line up with TRBD1. Germline V gene data show CDR1 as SGHTA and CDR2 as FQGTGA. The CDR3 runs to 14 residues. J lost 6 bases, V lost 5 bases, and 10 bases had no gene match. As DNA, the CDR3 is TGTGCCAGCAGCCCCCAGGGGGTCGTAGGCGAGCAGTACTTC. It encodes CASSPQGVVGEQYF.

The chain employs TRBV25-1 and TRBJ2-1; D is unclear. This CDR3 spans 13 amino acids. CDR1 and CDR2 (germline): MGHDK, SYGVNS. The V end was cut by 4 bases, the J end by 12 bases, with 16 bases between. CDR3 residues: CASSVPPSSAQFF. The CDR3 region has the DNA TGTGCCAGCAGTGTCCCGCCGTCCAGCGCGCAGTTCTTC.

The genes are TRBV19 and TRBJ1-1, with D uncertain. V lost 2 bases to trimming and J lost 0 bases, with 7 bases between them. The CDR3 contains 14 residues. The germline V gene has CDR1 LNHDA and CDR2 SQIVND (reference sequence). The CDR3 bases are TGTGCCAGTAGTATAAATGTATTGAACACTGAAGCTTTCTTT. It codes for CASSINVLNTEAFF.

As DNA, the CDR3 is TGTGCCAGCAGCTCCCAAGGGGACTCGTACTACGAGCAGTACTTC. Amino acids: CASSSQGDSYYEQYF. This chain links TRBV9 with TRBJ2-7, with D tentatively TRBD2 (6 bases). The germline V and J ends were trimmed by 4 bases and 3 bases, with 17 bases remaining between them. The CDR3 runs 15 residues. Germline V lookup: CDR1 SGDLS, CDR2 YYNGEE.

This chain joins TRBV2 and TRBJ1-1; 7 bases match TRBD1. The CDR3 has 14 residues. The germline CDR1 and CDR2 sequences are SNHLY and FYNNEI. The J segment lost 4 bases and the V segment lost 5 bases, leaving 7 bases of the junction unmatched. The CDR3 here is CASSQGQRSTEAFF. CDR3 bases: TGTGCCAGCAGTCAGGGACAGAGGAGCACTGAAGCTTTCTTT.